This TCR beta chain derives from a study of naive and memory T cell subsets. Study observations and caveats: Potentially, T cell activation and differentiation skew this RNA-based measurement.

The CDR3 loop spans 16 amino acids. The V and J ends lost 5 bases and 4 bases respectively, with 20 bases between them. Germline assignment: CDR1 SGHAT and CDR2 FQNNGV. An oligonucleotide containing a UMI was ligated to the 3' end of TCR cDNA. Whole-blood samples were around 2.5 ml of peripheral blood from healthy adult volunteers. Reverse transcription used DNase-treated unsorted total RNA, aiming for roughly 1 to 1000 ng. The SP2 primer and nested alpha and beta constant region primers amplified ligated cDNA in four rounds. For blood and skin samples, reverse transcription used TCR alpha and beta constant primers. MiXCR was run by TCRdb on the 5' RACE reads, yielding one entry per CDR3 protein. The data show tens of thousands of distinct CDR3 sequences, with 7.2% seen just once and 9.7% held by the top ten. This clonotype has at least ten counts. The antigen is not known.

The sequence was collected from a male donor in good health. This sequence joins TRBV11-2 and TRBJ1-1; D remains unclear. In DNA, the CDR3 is TGTGCCAGCAGCGACTCCGATCAGGCGTGGTCCACTGAAGCTTTCTTT. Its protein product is CASSDSDQAWSTEAFF. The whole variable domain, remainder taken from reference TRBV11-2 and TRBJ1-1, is EAGVAQSPRYKIIEKRQSVAFWCNPISGHATLYWYQQILGQGPKLLIQFQNNGVVDDSQLPKDRFSAERLKGVDSTLKIQPAKLEDSAVYLCASSDSDQAWSTEAFFGQGTRLTVV.